These 2 T cell receptor beta chains share one sample of origin, sequenced in a study of cytomegalovirus exposure and HLA in healthy donors. Researchers ran the PCR with 60 Vbeta and 13 Jbeta primers. This table comes from immunoSEQ multiplex PCR, and its TCRdb copy is limited to in-frame clones, with some not included. The repertoire holds 130,000 or so clones, approximately 85% seen once, with 6% to 8% in the top ten. Sequenced input: PBMCs. The source of these receptors is a woman between 25 and 40 years old in good health and CMV-seropositive.

This sequence joins TRBV19 and TRBJ2-5; perhaps TRBD1 as D (6 bases). The V end was cut by 6 bases, the J end by 5 bases, with 13 bases between. The CDR3 loop spans 13 amino acids. CDR1 is LNHDA, CDR2 SQIVND, per germline (reference sequence). In nucleotides, the CDR3 is TGTGCCAGTAGCCCACAGGGTCAGGAGACCCAGTACTTC. Protein product: CASSPQGQETQYF.

The chain uses TRBV19 and TRBJ1-4; 9 bases match TRBD1. The trim removed 5 bases at V and 10 bases at J, leaving 14 bases unmatched. Germline V lookup: CDR1 LNHDA, CDR2 SQIVND (reference sequence). This CDR3 has 16 amino acids. CDR3 amino acids: CASSSPRGQGFGKLFF. DNA for the CDR3: TGTGCCAGTAGTTCTCCTCGAGGACAGGGGTTTGGAAAACTGTTTTTT.